This T cell receptor beta chain was profiled in a study of cytomegalovirus exposure and HLA in healthy donors. The trim removed 5 bases at V and 4 bases at J, leaving 8 bases unmatched. This CDR3 is 15 amino acids long. Germline assignment: CDR1 MNHNS and CDR2 SASEGT. PCR used 60 Vbeta primers and 13 Jbeta primers. Profiled with immunoSEQ multiplex PCR; TCRdb holds only in-frame clones, not every one. The repertoire holds about 110,000 clones, around 60% seen once, with 3.5% to 4% in the top ten. Sequenced material: PBMCs. This sequence joins TRBV6-1 and TRBJ1-1, with 9 bases that match TRBD1. This clonotype was obtained from a man under 40 in good health and CMV-seropositive. The CDR3 here is CASSIQQGAGTEAFF. CDR3 DNA sequence: TGTGCCAGCAGTATACAACAGGGGGCGGGCACTGAAGCTTTCTTT.